The 18 T cell receptor beta chains below all came from one sample that was sequenced in a study of vaccination and CD4 T cells after COVID-19 (dated by TCRdb to between 2021 and 2023). The library was generated by PCR. Sequencing instrument: Illumina iSeq 100. TCR sequencing of DNA from cultured CD4+ T cells used the Oncomine TCR Beta short-read assay at the Johns Hopkins FTIC core. TCRdb reanalyzed the raw reads on its own, using fastp at Q25 for trimming and MiXCR for clone calling, and kept in-frame beta chains. Each entry merges the rows of one CDR3 protein and shows their most common DNA and genes. In all, the sample holds fewer than 20,000 distinct CDR3 sequences, and less than 65% of those were seen once. The ten largest make up about 13% of the sample. Which antigens these TCRs recognize remains unknown. The label giving this sample's treatment or condition can be read as: roughly 10-day PBMC culture with coronavirus spike peptide pools or control peptides (ViraFEST assay).

Sequencing was performed on CD4+ T cells from blood, cultured in vitro. These receptors were taken from a human donor who had recovered from COVID-19.

V usage is TRBV5-8 and J usage is TRBJ2-3; D gene ambiguous. Germline V gives CDR1 SGHTS, CDR2 YDEGEE. Trimming took 4 bases from V and 0 from J, leaving 9 bases between them. This CDR3 contains 14 residues. The DNA of the CDR3 is TGTGCCAGCAGCCCACTCGGAAGCACAGATACGCAGTATTTT. Translating gives CASSPLGSTDTQYF. The whole variable domain, filled in from reference TRBV5-8 and TRBJ2-3, reads EAGVTQSPTHLIKTRGQQATLRCSPISGHTSVYWYQQALGLGLQFLLWYDEGEERNRGNFPPRFSGRQFPNYSSELNVNALELEDSALYLCASSPLGSTDTQYFGPGTRLTVL.

The V gene is TRBV11-3, the J gene TRBJ1-6; 7 bases agree with TRBD1. The J segment lost 7 bases and the V segment lost 2 bases, leaving 11 bases of the junction unmatched. Germline V gene lookup returns CDR1 SGHNT and CDR2 YENEEA. The CDR3 length is 17 residues. The CDR3 DNA is TGTGCCAGCAGCTTAACCGGTTGGGGACAGCGAAATTCACCCCTCCACTTT. Translated: CASSLTGWGQRNSPLHF.

This clonotype was found a few times. The chain employs TRBV27 and TRBJ1-1, with TRBD1 as a possible D gene (5 bases). Germline lookup yields CDR1 MNHEY and CDR2 SMNVEV (reference sequence). Trimming stripped 3 bases from V and 3 bases from J, with 20 bases between. This CDR3 region has 17 residues. The CDR3 coding sequence is TGTGCCAGCAGTTTTGATCCCCGGACCAGGGCGGACACTGAAGCTTTCTTT. It yields the protein CASSFDPRTRADTEAFF.

The chain uses TRBV7-9 and TRBJ2-5; 8 bases are shared with TRBD2. From germline, CDR1 is SEHNR and CDR2 FQNEAQ (reference sequence). The V and J ends lost 5 bases and 5 bases, in that order; junction bases with no gene match: 13. The CDR3 sequence is 16 residues long. The CDR3 is CASSRRGGQADETQYF. The CDR3 DNA sequence: TGTGCCAGCAGCCGCCGCGGGGGGCAAGCGGATGAGACCCAGTACTTC.

The chain couples TRBV20-1 to TRBJ1-1; tentatively, D is TRBD1 (5 bases). The CDR3 is made up of 14 amino acids. The V gene lost 1 base and the J gene lost 3 bases, with 12 bases spanning the gap. Germline V CDR1 and CDR2: DFQATT, SNEGSKA (reference sequence). CDR3 amino acids: CSARGEVGHTEAFF. The CDR3 region has the DNA TGCAGTGCTAGAGGTGAAGTGGGGCACACTGAAGCTTTCTTT.

The rearrangement uses TRBV10-1 and TRBJ2-7; TRBD1 matches at 9 bases. Unmatched junction bases numbered 6, after V lost 5 bases and J lost 10 bases. This CDR3 has 12 amino acids. Germline V gene lookup returns CDR1 WNHNN and CDR2 SYGVQD (reference sequence). The CDR3 DNA follows: TGCGCCAGCAGTCGGACAGGGGAATCTCAGTACTTC. It yields the protein CASSRTGESQYF.

The chain carries TRBV20-1 and TRBJ2-5; no clear D gene. CDR3 length: 15 amino acids. The ends were cut back, 6 bases at V and 5 bases at J, with 22 bases in the middle. CDR1 is DFQATT and CDR2 is SNEGSKA in the germline V gene (reference sequence). CDR3 sequence (DNA): TGCAGTGCCAGCCAATATCAGACGGCGATGGAGACCCAGTACTTC. Encoded protein: CSASQYQTAMETQYF.

The chain couples TRBV20-1 to TRBJ2-7; D is perhaps TRBD2 (6 bases). The ends were cut back, 7 bases at V and 5 bases at J, with 12 bases in the middle. The CDR3 totals 11 residues. Per germline, CDR1 DFQATT and CDR2 SNEGSKA (reference sequence). The CDR3 here is CSGQGGHEQYF. The CDR3 DNA follows: TGCAGTGGTCAGGGAGGACACGAGCAGTACTTC.

The gene calls are TRBV20-1 and TRBJ1-1; a possible D gene is TRBD1 (5 bases). Germline V gene data show CDR1 as DFQATT and CDR2 as SNEGSKA (reference sequence). V dropped 3 bases and J dropped 11 bases, with 13 bases sitting between them. The CDR3 has 11 amino acids. The CDR3: CSASRGSWAFF. The CDR3 DNA sequence: TGCAGTGCTAGTAGGGGTTCATGGGCTTTCTTT.

This clonotype has a single count. V usage is TRBV28 and J usage is TRBJ2-3, with TRBD2 matching over 11 bases. This CDR3 is built from 17 residues. Germline lookup yields CDR1 MDHEN and CDR2 SYDVKM. The V segment lost 5 bases and the J segment 7 bases; nucleotides outside the gene matches: 14. The CDR3 region is CASSPGVAGGPGNTQYF. The CDR3 nucleotides are TGTGCCAGCAGTCCCGGGGTAGCGGGAGGGCCGGGAAATACGCAGTATTTT.

The V and J genes are TRBV6-1 and TRBJ2-5, with TRBD2 matching 13 bases. The V segment lost 7 bases and the J segment 5 bases; nucleotides outside the gene matches: 10. In germline, CDR1 is MNHNS, CDR2 SASEGT. The CDR3 totals 16 residues. DNA for the CDR3: TGTGCCAGCAACCTACCGGGACTAGCGGGACAGGAGACCCAGTACTTC. This encodes CASNLPGLAGQETQYF.

This chain connects TRBV6-2 or TRBV6-3 to TRBJ2-5; unclear D gene. Per the germline V gene, CDR1 is MNHEY and CDR2 is SVGEGT. Between the trimmed V and J ends, which lost 6 bases and 7 bases, there was a span of 12 bases. This CDR3 comprises 12 residues. The CDR3 region is CASSPTTRTQYF. CDR3 coding DNA: TGTGCCAGCAGCCCTACAACGAGGACCCAGTACTTC.

A few counts support this clonotype. V gene TRBV7-2 combines with J gene TRBJ2-5, with a possible D match to TRBD1 (6 bases). Germline values: CDR1 SGHTA, CDR2 FQGNSA. This CDR3 region has 13 residues. The ends were cut back, 3 bases at V and 4 bases at J, with 9 bases in the middle. CDR3 sequence: CASSFLGGETQYF. In DNA form, the CDR3 reads TGTGCCAGCAGCTTCTTAGGGGGAGAGACCCAGTACTTC.

J is TRBJ1-5 and V is TRBV28; D might be TRBD1 (5 bases). Germline CDR1 and CDR2: MDHEN and SYDVKM. The ends were cut back, 3 bases at V and 1 base at J, with 7 bases in the middle. The CDR3 is made up of 14 amino acids. CDR3 DNA sequence: TGTGCCAGCAGTTTCCGACAGAGCAATCAGCCCCAGCATTTT. Translating gives CASSFRQSNQPQHF.

V and J are TRBV6-1 and TRBJ1-2, with 9 bases that match TRBD1. CDR1 and CDR2 from the germline V gene are MNHNS and SASEGT. The CDR3 contains 14 residues. Trimming removed 4 bases from V and 6 bases from J; junction bases left unmatched: 6. The CDR3 DNA is TGTGCCAGCAGTGGCCAGACAGGGGGTAATGGCTACACCTTC. Its protein product is CASSGQTGGNGYTF.

The V and J genes are TRBV6-2 or TRBV6-3 and TRBJ2-2, with D possibly being TRBD2 (5 bases). The CDR3 is made up of 14 amino acids. Germline values: CDR1 MNHEY, CDR2 SVGEGT. The V and J ends lost 7 bases and 6 bases respectively, with 15 bases between them. In DNA form, the CDR3 reads TGTGCCAGCACTCAAACGAGGGTCGCCGGGGAGCTGTTTTTT. Protein sequence: CASTQTRVAGELFF.

This chain uses TRBV30 with TRBJ1-5, with D tentatively TRBD1 (5 bases). V was shortened by 1 base and J by 1 base, with 5 bases between the two germline ends. Germline V gene lookup returns CDR1 GTSNPN and CDR2 SVGIG (reference sequence). The CDR3 loop spans 13 amino acids. CDR3 coding DNA: TGTGCCTGGAGTGGACAGAGCAATCAGCCCCAGCATTTT. Translated, it gives CAWSGQSNQPQHF.

The chain uses TRBV28 and TRBJ2-5; TRBD2 matches 9 bases. V lost 2 bases to trimming and J lost 5 bases; unmatched junction nucleotides: 6. Per the germline V gene, CDR1 is MDHEN and CDR2 is SYDVKM. This CDR3 is built from 15 residues. The CDR3 region is CASSLVVAGVETQYF. DNA of the CDR3: TGTGCCAGCAGTTTAGTCGTAGCGGGAGTTGAGACCCAGTACTTC.